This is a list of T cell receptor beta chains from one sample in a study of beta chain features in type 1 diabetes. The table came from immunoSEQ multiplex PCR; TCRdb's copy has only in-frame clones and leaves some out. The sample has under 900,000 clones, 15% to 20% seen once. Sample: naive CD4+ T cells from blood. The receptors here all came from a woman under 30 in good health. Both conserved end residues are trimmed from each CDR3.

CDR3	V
ASSGDLGANVLT	TRBV2
ASSRPGQLGQAF	TRBV19
ASSLVWFSYEQY	TRBV7-2
ASSVVQAGANVLT	TRBV9
ASSLASGSPSSGANVLT	TRBV5-4
ASIPDSWNTEAF	TRBV2
ASSQGQMNTEAF	TRBV19
SAGSGRETQY	TRBV29-1
ASSQAGPENIQY	TRBV18
ASSLMAAQNTEAF	TRBV7-3
ASSLWAPGQGHIQY	TRBV27
SVGMGQGWDEQY	TRBV29-1
SVDTAGDYEQY	TRBV29-1
ASSGRNSYEQY	TRBV7-9
SASGGEETQY	TRBV29-1
ASTLGGRELF	TRBV5-1
ASSLTAGNTIY	TRBV11-2
AISDPSEGSYEQY	TRBV10-3
ASSLSTSNEQF	TRBV11-1
ASRADRARDEQY	TRBV2
ASSRRDRYGYT	TRBV7-8
ASSPTGVNTEAF	TRBV6-5
ASSEWQGFHGYT	TRBV2
SVAGTSARTDTQY	TRBV29-1
ASSPGRAGANVLT	TRBV7-3
ASSLTPSTNEKLF	TRBV5-6
ASSPRVAGGSYNEQF	TRBV11-2
ASSVAGTGGRNSYNEQF	TRBV5-1
ASTSQDTRRGYT	TRBV7-9
ASSRGSQEETQY	TRBV5-1
ASSLDSGRGPYNEQF	TRBV13
ASSINGGWEAF	TRBV19
ASSLGGTQETQY	TRBV7-9
SKLAGDEQF	TRBV20-1
ASRVMTGNEQF	TRBV2
ASSPRDGYNEKLF	TRBV18
ASSLARLAGFSYNEQF	TRBV7-8
ASSLTVNTEAF	TRBV11-1